This T cell receptor beta chain was recovered during a study of CD8 T cells in Susac syndrome. Concerning this clonotype itself: Its antigen is unidentified.

Whole-study findings and limits: An acknowledgment was made by the study that its TCR sequencing and HLA analysis involved relatively few individuals.

From blood CD8+ and CD4+ T cells, the TCR beta chain was sequenced. Negative isolation yielded CD4+ and CD8+ T cells, and FACS enriched TEMRA cells. Random hexamers were used to reverse transcribe the RNA input (about 0.5 to 1 ug). Amplification of the TCR beta CDR3 was carried out by immunoSEQ multiplex PCR, which spanned a total of 54 Vbeta and 13 Jbeta segments. MiXCR was run by TCRdb on the immunoSEQ multiplex PCR reads, yielding one entry per CDR3 protein. In the table there are roughly 200,000 distinct CDR3 sequences, approximately 95% of which are singletons. The receptor was derived from a human donor in good health. Sequenced sample: CD4+ T cells from PBMCs.

The CDR3 bases are TGCAGCGTTGCGGCGGGAGCGGTGAATGAGCAGTTCTTC. Translation: CSVAAGAVNEQFF. This sequence joins TRBV29-1 and TRBJ2-1, with 7 nucleotides matching TRBD2. This CDR3 has 13 amino acids. The V segment lost 4 bases and the J segment 7 bases; nucleotides outside the gene matches: 7. Germline lookup yields CDR1 SQVTM and CDR2 ANQGSEA.